This T cell receptor (beta chain) was retrieved from a study of blood T cell repertoires in COVID-19 (dated by TCRdb to 2018 to 2021). Regarding the complete study: Samples from collaborators originated in the United States, Italy and Spain and spanned both the acute and convalescent phases of COVID-19. The prospective study material was composed of cDNA or gDNA derived from T cells, B-cell-depleted T cells, or PBMCs. Subjects who had been exposed to COVID-19, were actively infected with it, or had recovered from it provided the deeply sampled blood TCRbeta repertoires that made up the dataset. A freely available public database, intended as a resource for researchers studying the immune response to SARS-CoV-2, is where the repertoires were released. The samples were drawn from two sources: the first 160 participants of the ongoing ImmuneRACE study, and 1,200 or so subjects contributed by 6 global collaborators. The sample metadata nearly always contained a de-identified subject ID, COVID-19 status, age in years and sex. Where HLA class I and class II types were available, the types were taken from metadata supplied by the sample provider, not from assay-based typing. Study-level results and caveats: How much clinical and demographic metadata was included differed by source and by participant, and the metadata was provided uncurated.

TCRbeta CDR3 regions were amplified from genomic DNA by means of the immunoSEQ Assay, a bias-controlled multiplex PCR. Regarding the original processing steps: The number of nucleated cells in each sample was estimated from the amplification of reference gene primers within the assay. Sequence reads were collapsed and filtered to measure the absolute abundance of every unique TCRbeta CDR3 rearrangement. For each sample, productive Simpson clonality was calculated as the square root of Simpson's diversity index over productive rearrangements. Drawn from immuneACCESS, this table holds only the in-frame rearrangements with V and J called that TCRdb kept. Clones are partly lost; checked studies trace under half to an unresolved V gene and leave the rest unexplained. V, J and clone size derive from that table, while D and trimming were established from the DNA sequence. Within this sample are about 250,000 clones, with around 90% of them counted one time only. Over 0.65% of the sample is taken by the ten largest.

From its cysteine to its phenylalanine, the CDR3 spans 12 amino acids. Of the read, only the CDR3 DNA is kept; its 36 bases are in frame from base 1. Trimming costs V 5 bases and J 7 bases, and their ends lie 11 bases apart. Reading the germline V gene (reference sequence) gives CDR1 MNHEY and CDR2 SMNVEV. In Seattle, one collaborating source enrolled patients while the infection was active and tracked those patients longitudinally over the course of disease. Whole blood was collected in K2EDTA tubes by collaborating institutions according to the institutions' own protocols. For TCRbeta analysis, collaborator samples were shipped as frozen whole blood, as isolated PBMCs, or as DNA extracted from either sample type. In regard to this clone: There is no known antigen for this receptor. The sample holds no much larger clone one base away, and base qualities are not on file.

Sequencing was performed on peripheral blood. The rearranged segments are TRBV27 and TRBJ1-2; the D gene cannot be resolved reliably. The sequence derives from a young man with COVID-19, enrolled during active disease. The CDR3 reads as follows: CASSHGIGGYTF. The DNA is TGTGCCAGCAGTCACGGTATTGGTGGCTACACCTTC.